This T cell receptor (beta chain) was captured in a study of T cell changes during pregnancy in multiple sclerosis. This clone was counted once. CDR3 size: 13 residues. Looked up from germline, CDR1 is SEHNR and CDR2 is FQNEAQ (reference sequence). The germline V and J ends were trimmed by 5 bases and 4 bases, with 11 bases remaining between them. The method was immunoSEQ multiplex PCR; TCRdb's version includes in-frame clones alone and lacks a portion of them. In the table there are tens of thousands of clones, about nine tenths of which are singletons. Sequenced here: peripheral blood, sampled after pregnancy. This TCR was recovered from a female donor in good health, enrolled as a control in a pregnancy study. V is TRBV7-9 and J is TRBJ1-2; perhaps TRBD1 as D (5 bases). The chain's CDR3 is CASSEDSLYGYTF. The DNA of the CDR3 is TGTGCCAGCAGCGAAGACAGTCTCTATGGCTACACCTTC.